A single sample is the source of the 27 T cell receptor beta chains below, sequenced in a study of T cell clonality in common variable immunodeficiency. Sequenced by immunoSEQ multiplex PCR; TCRdb stores in-frame clones only, minus some. The sample offers 30,000 to 40,000 clones and no singletons, the top ten holding 0.95%. Material for sequencing was peripheral blood mononuclear cells. These receptors were obtained from a person aged 18 to 75 in good health.

This clone showed up many times. The CDR3 end lies 3 residues beyond the end of the read and is filled in from the germline J gene. This chain uses TRBV5-8 with TRBJ2-6; no clear D. CDR3 size: 15 residues. Between the trimmed V and J ends, which lost 4 bases and 0 bases, there was a span of 8 bases. The germline V gene encodes CDR1 SGHTS and CDR2 YDEGEE. CDR3 region: CASSPRSSGANVLTF. The part of the CDR3 DNA that was read is TGTGCCAGCAGCCCCAGGAGCTCTGGGGCCAACGTC.

This clone has at least ten counts. The read terminates 3 residues ahead of where the CDR3 ends, so the germline J gene completes it. The chain is built from TRBV6-2 or TRBV6-3 and TRBJ1-5; D gene ambiguous. Trimming cost V 4 bases and J 5 bases, with 6 bases left between them. The CDR3 sequence is 12 residues long. In germline, CDR1 is MNHEY, CDR2 SVGEGT. The CDR3 region is CASSSSYQPQHF. The sequenced CDR3 bases are TGTGCCAGCAGTTCCTCCTATCAGCCC.

Regarding this clone: One end of the junction varies from germline; a read error may be responsible. The sequence runs out 3 residues before the end of the CDR3; the remainder is reconstructed from the germline J gene. This chain joins TRBV20-1 and TRBJ1-6; possible D gene TRBD1, 6 bases. This CDR3 spans 16 amino acids. The V gene's germline CDR1 is DFQATT and CDR2 SNEGSKA (reference sequence). The CDR3 bases that were read are TGCAGTACTAGAACCTCGGGACAACACTATAATTCACCC. Encoded protein: CSTRTSGQHYNSP. The whole CDR3 is CSTRTSGQHYNSPLHF.

This clone appeared a few times. The read halts 3 residues ahead of the CDR3 end, with the missing end drawn from the germline J gene. The chain carries TRBV20-1 and TRBJ1-6, with 7 bases that match TRBD1. CDR1 is DFQATT and CDR2 is SNEGSKA in the germline V gene (reference sequence). The J segment lost 6 bases and the V segment lost 3 bases, leaving 2 bases of the junction unmatched. The CDR3 covers 13 residues. The sequenced CDR3 bases are TGCAGTGCTAGCCAGGGGGGTAATTCACCC. Its translation: CSASQGGNSP. In full, the CDR3 reads CSASQGGNSPLHF.

Many counts were recorded for this clone. Read sequence stops 3 residues before the CDR3 end, and the germline J gene provides the missing end. The genes are TRBV20-1 and TRBJ1-2; 8 bases fit TRBD1. Trimming removed 0 bases from V and 5 bases from J; junction bases left unmatched: 8. This CDR3 spans 15 amino acids. Per germline, CDR1 DFQATT and CDR2 SNEGSKA (reference sequence). The CDR3 spells CSARELGQGAYGYTF. The CDR3 DNA, read in part, is TGCAGTGCTAGAGAGTTGGGGCAGGGGGCTTATGGC.

This clone was seen ten or more times. The observed sequence ends 3 residues before the CDR3 terminus, with the missing tail filled in from the germline J gene. The V gene is TRBV5-1, the J gene TRBJ1-4; D is unresolved. Germline V gene sequence: CDR1 SGHRS, CDR2 YFSETQ. V lost 4 bases to trimming and J lost 3 bases, with 10 bases between them. This CDR3 is built from 14 residues. CDR3 bases read: TGCGCCAGCAGCACGGGTCCGCCTAATGAAAAA. Its translation: CASSTGPPNEK. The full-length CDR3 reads as CASSTGPPNEKLFF.

There are many counts of this clone. The CDR3 goes on 3 residues after the read ends, and that part is filled in from the germline J gene. The chain links TRBV10-3 to TRBJ2-6; the match to TRBD2 covers 7 bases. The CDR3 sequence is 16 residues long. V gave up 5 bases and J gave up 3 bases; unmatched junction bases: 7. The germline V gene has CDR1 ENHRY and CDR2 SYGVKD. CDR3 bases read: TGTGCCATCAGTCCCGGCGGGGGTAATGGGGCCAACGTC. Its protein product is CAISPGGGNGANV. The complete CDR3 reads CAISPGGGNGANVLTF.

This clone occurred many times. The CDR3 is cut off 3 residues early in the read; its end comes from the germline J gene. The gene calls are TRBV9 and TRBJ1-1; 8 bases agree with TRBD1. Germline V gene lookup returns CDR1 SGDLS and CDR2 YYNGEE. V gave up 2 bases and J gave up 4 bases; unmatched junction bases: 4. The CDR3 sequence is 14 residues long. CDR3 amino acids: CASSVSQGGTEAFF. Incomplete CDR3 DNA: TGTGCCAGCAGCGTTTCACAGGGGGGCACTGAA.

This clone showed up many times. One junction end disagrees with the germline gene, perhaps due to a read error. The CDR3 extends 3 residues past the end of the read, so its final part is completed from the germline J gene. V gene TRBV4-2 combines with J gene TRBJ1-4, with 7 bases fitting TRBD1. CDR3 length: 16 amino acids. CDR1 and CDR2 (germline): LGHNA, YNFKEQ. The DNA read from the CDR3 is TGCGCCAGCAGCCAAGTCCTACAAGGGGGCGAGGAAAAA. Protein sequence: CASSQVLQGGEEK. The full CDR3 protein is CASSQVLQGGEEKLFF.

This clone was found many times. Germline and junction disagree at one end, which may indicate a read error. The read falls 3 residues short of the CDR3 end, and the missing part is taken from the germline J gene. V is TRBV4-2 and J is TRBJ1-4; D is unclear. CDR1 is LGHNA and CDR2 is YNFKEQ in the germline V gene. CDR3 length: 13 residues. The CDR3 reads CASSPSRGRKLFF. The part of the CDR3 DNA that was read is TGCGCCAGCAGCCCCTCGAGAGGCCGAAAA.

This clone was observed at least ten times. The read falls 3 residues short of the CDR3 end, and the missing part is taken from the germline J gene. The chain links TRBV14 to TRBJ2-3, with 7 nucleotides matching TRBD1. This CDR3 spans 18 amino acids. V shed 1 base, J shed 2 bases, and the junction held 12 bases outside the gene matches. The germline gives CDR1 SGHDN, CDR2 FVKESK. The covered CDR3 bases are TGTGCCAGCAGCCAAGCCGGACAGGAGTACCCCACCACAGATACG. Protein product: CASSQAGQEYPTTDT. The full CDR3 sequence reads CASSQAGQEYPTTDTQYF.

This clone was counted at least ten times. The read terminates 3 residues before the CDR3 end, so the remaining end is supplied by the germline J gene. The chain combines TRBV5-1 with TRBJ2-2; 7 bases are shared with TRBD2. Germline V lookup: CDR1 SGHRS, CDR2 YFSETQ. V gave up 7 bases and J gave up 0 bases; unmatched junction bases: 12. This CDR3 has 17 amino acids. The CDR3 protein is CASSLMTSQANTGELFF. CDR3 DNA (partial): TGCGCCAGCTCCCTTATGACTAGCCAAGCGAACACCGGGGAG.

This clone has ten or more counts. The sequenced fragment ends 3 residues before the CDR3 boundary, so the rest is inferred from the germline J gene. This chain joins TRBV6-2 or TRBV6-3 and TRBJ1-5; 7 bases fit TRBD1. J lost 2 bases, V lost 0 bases, and 1 base had no gene match. The CDR3 length is 15 residues. Germline V CDR1 and CDR2: MNHEY, SVGEGT. CDR3 protein: CASSYSGTGNQPQHF. Incomplete CDR3 DNA: TGTGCCAGCAGTTACTCTGGGACAGGCAATCAGCCC.

This clone has a handful of counts. The CDR3 extends 3 residues past the end of the read, so its final part is completed from the germline J gene. V is TRBV2 and J is TRBJ2-3, with 12 positions matching TRBD2. CDR3 size: 15 residues. The V gene's germline CDR1 is SNHLY and CDR2 FYNNEI. V shed 7 bases and J 7 bases; nucleotides not matched to a gene: 9. Incomplete CDR3 DNA: TGTGCCAGCAAGCCTAGCGGGGGGGTTAGGAATACG. Protein product: CASKPSGGVRNT. The entire CDR3 protein reads CASKPSGGVRNTQYF.

This clone was seen ten or more times. The CDR3 extends 3 residues past the end of the read, so its final part is completed from the germline J gene. The V gene is TRBV28, the J gene TRBJ1-1, with D possibly matching TRBD1 (5 bases). The CDR3 has 15 residues. Trimming cost V 5 bases and J 2 bases, with 15 bases left between them. CDR1 and CDR2 (germline): MDHEN, SYDVKM. The CDR3: CASSSPREGNTEAFF. CDR3 bases read: TGTGCCAGCAGTAGCCCCAGGGAGGGTAACACTGAA.

This clone appeared many times. The sequence runs out 3 residues before the end of the CDR3; the remainder is reconstructed from the germline J gene. The chain is built from TRBV29-1 and TRBJ2-7, with no clear D. This CDR3 is 12 amino acids long. Germline-derived CDR1 and CDR2 are SQVTM and ANQGSEA. Trimming removed 1 base at V and 0 bases at J, with 4 bases between. The CDR3 region is CSVEASSYEQYF. The sequenced CDR3 bases are TGCAGCGTTGAAGCCAGCTCCTACGAG.

This clone was seen at least ten times. The sequenced fragment ends 3 residues before the CDR3 boundary, so the rest is inferred from the germline J gene. The V and J genes are TRBV7-9 and TRBJ2-3; tentatively, D is TRBD1 (6 bases). Germline V gene data show CDR1 as SEHNR and CDR2 as FQNEAQ (reference sequence). The CDR3 is made up of 12 amino acids. With 11 bases removed from V and 2 bases from J, the gap between germline ends came to 11 bases. CDR3: CAGDRITDTQYF. The part of the CDR3 DNA that was read is TGTGCCGGTGACAGGATCACAGATACG. Together with reference TRBV7-9 and TRBJ2-3, the CDR3 gives the full variable domain: DTGVSQNPRHKITKRGQNVTFRCDPISEHNRLYWYRQTLGQGPEFLTYFQNEAQLEKSRLLSDRFSAERPKGSFSTLEIQRTEQGDSAMYLCAGDRITDTQYFGPGTRLTVL.

This clone was seen repeatedly, ten times or more. The CDR3 extends 3 residues past the end of the read, so its final part is completed from the germline J gene. V and J are TRBV7-9 and TRBJ2-2, with D unclear. V lost 5 bases, J lost 7 bases, and 8 bases lay in between. This CDR3 has 12 amino acids. The germline CDR1 and CDR2 sequences are SEHNR and FQNEAQ (reference sequence). The CDR3 sequence: CASSPLVGELFF. The DNA read from the CDR3 is TGTGCCAGCAGCCCTCTAGTCGGGGAG.

This clone was seen many times. The read terminates 3 residues before the CDR3 end, so the remaining end is supplied by the germline J gene. This chain joins TRBV20-1 and TRBJ1-2; the D is unclear. The CDR3 totals 14 residues. CDR1 and CDR2 (germline): DFQATT, SNEGSKA (reference sequence). V lost 4 bases and J lost 4, with 16 bases in between. The DNA read from the CDR3 is TGCAGTGCTAAAGATGCCCGAAAGCTCTATGGC. Translated: CSAKDARKLYG. The full CDR3 sequence reads CSAKDARKLYGYTF.

This clone was seen at least ten times. The CDR3 end lies 3 residues beyond the end of the read and is filled in from the germline J gene. The chain has TRBV5-4 and TRBJ2-5; 9 bases match TRBD1. This CDR3 has 16 residues. Germline trimming cut 0 bases from V and 2 bases from J; bases unmatched to any gene: 5. The V gene's germline CDR1 is SGHNT and CDR2 YYREEE (reference sequence). The sequenced part of the CDR3 DNA is TGTGCCAGCAGCTTGGGACAGGGGGTAGGACAAGAGACC. Its protein is CASSLGQGVGQET. The CDR3 reads in full as CASSLGQGVGQETQYF.

This clone occurred many times. Sequencing ends 3 residues short of the CDR3 end; the germline J gene provides the rest. J is TRBJ2-3 and V is TRBV2; D not certain. Trimming shortened V by 7 bases and J by 8 bases, and 7 bases separated the two germline ends. Germline V CDR1 and CDR2: SNHLY, FYNNEI. CDR3 length: 10 amino acids. This CDR3 is CASKSGTQYF. CDR3 bases read: TGTGCCAGCAAATCGGGTACG.

In its sample, this clone was seen many times. An end of the junction differs from the germline gene, which may be a read error. The CDR3 end lies 3 residues beyond the end of the read and is filled in from the germline J gene. The chain uses TRBV4-2 and TRBJ2-2; 12 nucleotides agree with TRBD2. This CDR3 has 17 residues. CDR1 is LGHNA, CDR2 YNFKEQ, per germline. The covered CDR3 bases are TGCGCCAGCAGCCCTAGACTAGCGGGAGCCGGCATCGGGGAG. Its protein is CASSPRLAGAGIGE. The entire CDR3 is CASSPRLAGAGIGELFF.

A few counts support this clone. The observed sequence ends 3 residues before the CDR3 terminus, with the missing tail filled in from the germline J gene. This chain links TRBV5-1 with TRBJ2-7; tentatively, D is TRBD1 (7 bases). The CDR3 is made up of 20 amino acids. CDR1 SGHRS and CDR2 YFSETQ come from the germline V gene. V was trimmed by 0 bases and J by 3 bases, leaving 28 bases between them. CDR3 DNA, as far as it was read: TGCGCCAGCAGCTTGGTCGGACAGGTTTTTGAAGTCGGGCGGGACTACGAG. This encodes CASSLVGQVFEVGRDYE. The entire CDR3 is CASSLVGQVFEVGRDYEQYF. The full variable domain, its missing parts supplied by reference TRBV5-1 and TRBJ2-7, is KAGVTQTPRYLIKTRGQQVTLSCSPISGHRSVSWYQQTPGQGLQFLFEYFSETQRNKGNFPGRFSGRQFSNSRSEMNVSTLELGDSALYLCASSLVGQVFEVGRDYEQYFGPGTRLTVT.

This clone was observed at least ten times. The CDR3 extends 3 residues past the end of the read, so its final part is completed from the germline J gene. The chain combines TRBV19 with TRBJ2-3; no definite D call. V lost 3 bases to trimming and J lost 1 base, with 5 bases between them. Germline-derived CDR1 and CDR2 are LNHDA and SQIVND (reference sequence). The CDR3 contains 13 residues. The CDR3 bases that were read are TGTGCCAGTAGTATTTCCGGCACAGATACG. It specifies CASSISGTDT. In full, the CDR3 reads CASSISGTDTQYF. Looking up the rest from reference TRBV19 and TRBJ2-3 gives the full variable domain: DGGITQSPKYLFRKEGQNVTLSCEQNLNHDAMYWYRQDPGQGLRLIYYSQIVNDFQKGDIAEGYSVSREKKESFPLTVTSAQKNPTAFYLCASSISGTDTQYFGPGTRLTVL.

This clone was observed at least ten times. Coverage ceases 3 residues before the CDR3 finishes, and the germline J gene fills in the end. The gene calls are TRBV18 and TRBJ2-7; possible D gene TRBD1, 5 bases. Germline loops: CDR1 KGHSH, CDR2 LQKENI. V was clipped by 3 bases and J by 4 bases, with 16 bases between them. The CDR3 runs to 15 residues. The CDR3 region is CASSPRNDPGYEQYF. CDR3 bases read: TGTGCCAGCTCACCTCGGAATGATCCAGGGTACGAG.

This clone was counted many times. CDR3 protein: CASSEQGARYNEQFF. The CDR3 bases that were read are TGTGCCAGCAGTGAGCAGGGCGCTCGGTACAATGAG. The genes are TRBV2 and TRBJ2-1; D may be TRBD1 (5 bases). The observed sequence ends 3 residues before the CDR3 terminus, with the missing tail filled in from the germline J gene. V lost 3 bases, J lost 4 bases, and 13 bases lay in between. CDR1 is SNHLY, CDR2 FYNNEI, per germline. CDR3 length: 15 residues.

This clone was counted at least ten times. The read is 3 residues too short to cover the CDR3 end, so that end is filled in from the germline J gene. The chain is built from TRBV20-1 and TRBJ2-3, with D perhaps matching TRBD1 (5 bases). The germline V gene encodes CDR1 DFQATT and CDR2 SNEGSKA (reference sequence). The CDR3 has 14 amino acids. The V end lost 0 bases, the J end lost 2 bases, and 9 bases lay between the germline ends. The CDR3 loop reads CSARDVGLTDTQYF. CDR3 DNA (partial): TGCAGTGCTAGAGATGTGGGGCTCACAGATACG.